The next 31 T cell receptor beta chains were all read from a single sample in a study of monozygotic twins with inflammatory bowel disease. TCRdb reanalyzed the 5' RACE reads, giving one entry per CDR3 protein sequence and no DNA. The sample totals roughly 320,000 distinct CDR3 sequences. Sequences were obtained from blood. The origin of the receptors is a human donor with ulcerative colitis or Crohn's disease, or a healthy co-twin of an affected twin (not recorded which).

V is TRBV15 and J is TRBJ2-7. The CDR3 is 13 amino acids. Germline-derived CDR1 and CDR2 are LNHNV and YYDKDF (reference sequence). The CDR3 loop reads CATSRDRNYEQYF. Supplemented by reference TRBV15 and TRBJ2-7, the full variable domain reads DAMVIQNPRYQVTQFGKPVTLSCSQTLNHNVMYWYQQKSSQAPKLLFHYYDKDFNNEADTPDNFQSRRPNTSFCFLDIRSPGLGDTAMYLCATSRDRNYEQYFGPGTRLTVT.

The J gene is TRBJ2-5, the V gene TRBV15; the TRBD2 assignment by TCRdb is unverifiable without DNA. The germline V gene has CDR1 LNHNV and CDR2 YYDKDF (reference sequence). This CDR3 spans 15 amino acids. The CDR3 sequence is CATSRDGTAQETQYF.

The chain carries TRBV7-8 and TRBJ2-7; TCRdb picks TRBD2, but there is no DNA to check that call. Germline V CDR1 and CDR2: SGHVS, FQNEAQ. The length of the CDR3 is 15 residues. The CDR3 reads CASSLASGTSYEQYF.

The chain has TRBV9 and TRBJ1-2; TCRdb gives TRBD1 as the D gene, but with no DNA this cannot be confirmed. From germline, CDR1 is SGDLS and CDR2 YYNGEE. The CDR3 consists of 17 residues. CDR3: CASSPTLLDRFNYGYTF.

The chain links TRBV28 to TRBJ2-5. This CDR3 comprises 14 residues. Germline assignment: CDR1 MDHEN and CDR2 SYDVKM. CDR3 sequence: CASSLVDPQETQYF.

The V call is TRBV6-5, the J call TRBJ2-2; the D call of TRBD2 rests on TCRdb alone, since no DNA is present to check it. This CDR3 spans 15 amino acids. The germline V gene encodes CDR1 MNHEY and CDR2 SVGAGI. CDR3 sequence reads: CASSYSRTREGELFF.

The rearrangement joins TRBV6-2 or TRBV6-3 to TRBJ2-5; TCRdb's assignment of TRBD2 cannot be checked, as there is no DNA. The CDR3 spans 16 residues. CDR1 is MNHEY, CDR2 SVGEGT, per germline. The CDR3: CASSSPGLDPRETQYF.

This chain's CDR3 is CASSLSRGKNEKLFF. J is TRBJ1-4 and V is TRBV7-9; without DNA, the TCRdb call of TRBD1 cannot be checked. Germline-derived CDR1 and CDR2 are SEHNR and FQNEAQ (reference sequence). The CDR3 has 15 amino acids.

CDR3 sequence reads: CASSLNRGGQETQYF. The chain is built from TRBV11-2 and TRBJ2-5; TCRdb names TRBD1, which stays unverified in the absence of DNA. In germline, CDR1 is SGHAT, CDR2 FQNNGV. This CDR3 contains 15 residues. Supplemented by reference TRBV11-2 and TRBJ2-5, the full variable domain reads EAGVAQSPRYKIIEKRQSVAFWCNPISGHATLYWYQQILGQGPKLLIQFQNNGVVDDSQLPKDRFSAERLKGVDSTLKIQPAKLEDSAVYLCASSLNRGGQETQYFGPGTRLLVL.

The genes are TRBV5-1 and TRBJ1-3; there is no DNA to check the TCRdb D call of TRBD1. Looked up from germline, CDR1 is SGHRS and CDR2 is YFSETQ. The CDR3 covers 14 residues. CDR3 sequence: CASSPPTGGNTIYF. Complete variable domain (other parts from reference TRBV5-1 and TRBJ1-3): KAGVTQTPRYLIKTRGQQVTLSCSPISGHRSVSWYQQTPGQGLQFLFEYFSETQRNKGNFPGRFSGRQFSNSRSEMNVSTLELGDSALYLCASSPPTGGNTIYFGEGSWLTVV.

The chain carries TRBV7-2 and TRBJ1-3. In germline, CDR1 is SGHTA, CDR2 FQGNSA. This CDR3 spans 14 amino acids. CDR3 sequence reads: CASSFPYSGNTIYF. The whole variable domain, filled in from reference TRBV7-2 and TRBJ1-3, reads GAGVSQSPSNKVTEKGKDVELRCDPISGHTALYWYRQSLGQGLEFLIYFQGNSAPDKSGLPSDRFSAERTGGSVSTLTIQRTQQEDSAVYLCASSFPYSGNTIYFGEGSWLTVV.

The rearrangement uses TRBV28 and TRBJ2-2. Germline-derived CDR1 and CDR2 are MDHEN and SYDVKM. This CDR3 spans 12 amino acids. The CDR3 protein is CASSPFTGELFF.

This rearrangement joins TRBV6-2 or TRBV6-3 to TRBJ1-1; TCRdb calls TRBD1, which cannot be checked without DNA. The germline CDR1 and CDR2 sequences are MNHEY and SVGEGT. This CDR3 has 15 residues. The CDR3 sequence is CASSYSRGQGTEAFF.

The CDR3: CASSLGGSLYQPQHF. The chain couples TRBV7-2 to TRBJ1-5; absent DNA, TCRdb's TRBD1 call cannot be checked. The CDR3 contains 15 residues. Per the germline V gene, CDR1 is SGHTA and CDR2 is FQGNSA.

This chain links TRBV20-1 with TRBJ2-3; TCRdb's D gene call, TRBD1, goes unchecked for lack of DNA. CDR1 is DFQATT and CDR2 is SNEGSKA in the germline V gene (reference sequence). CDR3 size: 15 residues. Here the CDR3 reads CSAGYRTAITDTQYF.

The CDR3 loop reads CASRFTSTYEQYF. The chain is built from TRBV7-2 and TRBJ2-7. CDR3 size: 13 residues. CDR1 SGHTA and CDR2 FQGNSA come from the germline V gene.

This chain joins TRBV9 and TRBJ1-6. The CDR3 contains 17 residues. Germline V lookup: CDR1 SGDLS, CDR2 YYNGEE. The CDR3 region is CASSEDLWAGRNSPLHF.

The chain has TRBV30 and TRBJ2-3; the D gene TCRdb calls, TRBD2, cannot be checked with no DNA. CDR3 length: 18 amino acids. The V gene's germline CDR1 is GTSNPN and CDR2 SVGIG (reference sequence). CDR3 amino acids: CAWSSGLGLAGAIDTQYF. Looking up the rest from reference TRBV30 and TRBJ2-3 gives the full variable domain: SQTIHQWPATLVQPVGSPLSLECTVEGTSNPNLYWYRQAAGRGLQLLFYSVGIGQISSEVPQNLSASRPQDRQFILSSKKLLLSDSGFYLCAWSSGLGLAGAIDTQYFGPGTRLTVL.

The chain recombines TRBV27 with TRBJ2-6; the TCRdb D gene call, TRBD2, has no DNA to confirm it. Germline V CDR1 and CDR2: MNHEY, SMNVEV (reference sequence). The CDR3 has 17 amino acids. The chain's CDR3 is CASSPSVRGRGANVLTF.

This chain links TRBV7-8 with TRBJ2-7; checking the TCRdb D call of TRBD2 is not possible without DNA. Germline V gene data show CDR1 as SGHVS and CDR2 as FQNEAQ. CDR3 length: 16 amino acids. The CDR3 protein is CASSLFGGSFQGEQYF.

The V call is TRBV7-9, the J call TRBJ1-1; TCRdb indicates TRBD1, and absent DNA this call remains unverified. This CDR3 contains 17 residues. CDR1 and CDR2 (germline): SEHNR, FQNEAQ (reference sequence). The CDR3 is CASSSSRGYALNTEAFF. Supplemented by reference TRBV7-9 and TRBJ1-1, the full variable domain reads DTGVSQNPRHKITKRGQNVTFRCDPISEHNRLYWYRQTLGQGPEFLTYFQNEAQLEKSRLLSDRFSAERPKGSFSTLEIQRTEQGDSAMYLCASSSSRGYALNTEAFFGQGTRLTVV.

The V and J genes are TRBV5-1 and TRBJ2-7; the D call of TRBD1 rests on TCRdb alone, since no DNA is present to check it. Germline V CDR1 and CDR2: SGHRS, YFSETQ. The CDR3 extends over 13 amino acids. The CDR3 sequence: CASSYGQGSEQYF.

The CDR3 spells CASSLFPGTQNNTQYF. The J gene is TRBJ2-3, the V gene TRBV7-2; the D gene TCRdb calls, TRBD1, cannot be checked with no DNA. Germline-derived CDR1 and CDR2 are SGHTA and FQGNSA. The CDR3 contains 16 residues.

CDR3 in amino acids: CASSLVSGASPSYEQYF. The chain joins TRBV13 to TRBJ2-7; TCRdb proposes TRBD2, but this gene call is untestable without DNA. CDR1 and CDR2 (germline): PRHDT, FYEKMQ (reference sequence). This CDR3 has 17 residues.

The V call is TRBV4-3, the J call TRBJ2-5; TCRdb designates TRBD2, a call that cannot be tested without DNA. Germline V CDR1 and CDR2: LGHNA, YSLEER. This CDR3 spans 15 amino acids. CDR3 protein: CASSFSGGPQETQYF.

The V call is TRBV4-3, the J call TRBJ2-7. Germline V CDR1 and CDR2: LGHNA, YSLEER. This CDR3 is built from 13 residues. The CDR3 region is CASSQDENYEQYF.

The CDR3: CDSSLTGEEQYF. The V and J genes are TRBV5-1 and TRBJ2-7; TCRdb names TRBD1, which stays unverified in the absence of DNA. This CDR3 has 12 residues. Germline values: CDR1 SGHRS, CDR2 YFSETQ.

The rearrangement joins TRBV5-6 to TRBJ1-5; TCRdb's D call of TRBD1 is untestable without DNA. The CDR3 contains 18 residues. Germline V lookup: CDR1 SGHDT, CDR2 YYEEEE. The CDR3 is CASSLSGQGAGSNQPQHF.

The chain couples TRBV11-1 to TRBJ2-2; checking the TCRdb D call of TRBD1 is not possible without DNA. Per the germline V gene, CDR1 is SGHAT and CDR2 is FQDESV (reference sequence). This CDR3 has 13 residues. The CDR3 sequence: CATPTGGVGELFF. The entire variable domain, with the rest obtained from reference TRBV11-1 and TRBJ2-2, is as follows: EAEVAQSPRYKITEKSQAVAFWCDPISGHATLYWYRQILGQGPELLVQFQDESVVDDSQLPKDRFSAERLKGVDSTLKIQPAELGDSAMYLCATPTGGVGELFFGEGSRLTVL.

The chain links TRBV29-1 to TRBJ2-7. The CDR3 consists of 13 residues. CDR1 SQVTM and CDR2 ANQGSEA come from the germline V gene. CDR3 sequence reads: CSAGGASIREQYF.

The chain uses TRBV6-2 or TRBV6-3 and TRBJ2-5; TCRdb's D gene call, TRBD1, goes unchecked for lack of DNA. This CDR3 is 16 amino acids long. From germline, CDR1 is MNHEY and CDR2 SVGEGT. The CDR3 sequence is CASSPRSLRGQETQYF.